Each of the 27 T cell receptor beta chains below was sequenced from the same sample in a study of metastatic and nonmetastatic thyroid tumors. No patient had received any treatment before thyroid surgery. MiXCR re-clonotyped the PCR reads for TCRdb. The data contain 24,000 or so clones, approximately 20% of them singletons. Input material: blood. These receptors originate from a male donor with papillary thyroid cancer or a benign thyroid nodule (not recorded which). Some clones in this sample may be carry-over from other donors' samples.

By share, this clone ranks as medium-sized. V and J are TRBV6-5 and TRBJ2-5; D not certain. This CDR3 comprises 14 residues. The V gene lost 0 bases and the J gene lost 1 base, with 6 bases spanning the gap. The germline gives CDR1 MNHEY, CDR2 SVGAGI. CDR3 DNA: TGTGCCAGCAGTTACTCGGCAGGCCAAGAGACCCAGTACTTC. Translating it yields CASSYSAGQETQYF.

The chain joins TRBV7-2 to TRBJ1-1; no reliable D call. The CDR3 contains 15 residues. In germline, CDR1 is SGHTA, CDR2 FQGNSA. Trimming took off 2 bases at V and 4 bases at J, with 14 bases between the two ends. CDR3 sequence reads: CASSLSGGGSTEAFF. CDR3 DNA sequence: TGTGCCAGCAGCTTAAGCGGCGGAGGGAGCACTGAAGCTTTCTTT.

This clone is labeled as medium-sized. The genes are TRBV6-5 and TRBJ1-2, with TRBD1 matching 8 bases. Trimming took 6 bases from V and 6 from J; bases not matched to a gene: 21. CDR3 length: 18 residues. CDR1 and CDR2 (germline): MNHEY, SVGAGI. CDR3 nucleotides: TGTGCCAGCAGCCCCCCCTCCCCGGACAGGGTCGGATACGATGGCTACACCTTC. It encodes CASSPPSPDRVGYDGYTF.

Many counts were recorded for this clone. The V call is TRBV7-9, the J call TRBJ2-1; D unclear. Trimming took 1 base from V and 9 from J, leaving 4 bases between them. The CDR3 is 11 amino acids. Germline CDR1 reads SEHNR; CDR2 reads FQNEAQ (reference sequence). DNA of the CDR3: TGTGCCAGCAGCTTAGGGGGTGAGCAGTTCTTC. Its protein product is CASSLGGEQFF.

The sample holds many counts of this clone. V usage is TRBV6-1 and J usage is TRBJ2-3; 10 nucleotides align to TRBD1. The CDR3 extends over 16 amino acids. The J segment lost 3 bases and the V segment lost 6 bases, leaving 9 bases of the junction unmatched. Germline values: CDR1 MNHNS, CDR2 SASEGT. This CDR3 reads CASSPPGTGVTDTQYF. In DNA, the CDR3 is TGTGCCAGCAGCCCTCCGGGGACAGGGGTTACAGATACGCAGTATTTT.

In its sample, this clone was seen many times. V is TRBV15 and J is TRBJ1-4, with D possibly being TRBD1 (5 bases). CDR1 and CDR2 (germline): LNHNV, YYDKDF (reference sequence). The CDR3 has 16 amino acids. The V gene lost 0 bases and the J gene lost 7 bases, with 15 bases spanning the gap. This CDR3 is CATSRDSPDGAEKLFF. Written as DNA, the CDR3 is TGTGCCACCAGCAGAGATTCCCCCGACGGGGCTGAAAAACTGTTTTTT.

The CDR3 loop is CASRLTHGYTDTQYF. CDR3 sequence (DNA): TGTGCCAGCAGGCTCACTCACGGTTACACAGATACGCAGTATTTT. This chain links TRBV11-2 with TRBJ2-3; D is unresolved. Germline V gives CDR1 SGHAT, CDR2 FQNNGV. V was shortened by 6 bases and J by 2 bases, with 15 bases between the two germline ends. The CDR3 sequence is 15 residues long.

CDR3 in amino acids: CASSRTGRSYEQYF. The CDR3 DNA reads TGTGCCAGCAGCCGGACTGGACGCTCCTACGAGCAGTACTTC. The J gene is TRBJ2-7, the V gene TRBV3-1, with a weak D call TRBD2 (5 bases). The CDR3 covers 14 residues. Germline loops: CDR1 LGHDT, CDR2 YNNKEL (reference sequence). The V end lost 4 bases, the J end lost 0 bases, and 10 bases lay between the germline ends.

This clone has a count of ten or more. The genes are TRBV6-1 and TRBJ1-1; weak D call: TRBD1 (5 bases). The V and J ends lost 6 bases and 9 bases respectively, with 17 bases between them. This CDR3 has 13 residues. The V gene's germline CDR1 is MNHNS and CDR2 SASEGT. The CDR3 nucleotides are TGTGCCAGCAGCCTCGATAGGGGAGTTAAAGCTTTCTTT. Translating gives CASSLDRGVKAFF.

This clone has ten or more counts. The chain is built from TRBV29-1 and TRBJ1-1; no clear D gene. The CDR3 consists of 11 residues. CDR1 SQVTM and CDR2 ANQGSEA come from the germline V gene. Trimming stripped 6 bases from V and 7 bases from J, with 12 bases between. As DNA, the CDR3 is TGCAGCGTGCCCTATCGCGATGAAGCTTTCTTT. Translating gives CSVPYRDEAFF.

By sample fraction, this clone is medium-sized. One end of the junction is discordant with germline, which a read error may explain. The chain has TRBV19 and TRBJ2-2; D gene uncertain. This CDR3 is 14 amino acids long. The V gene's germline CDR1 is LNHDA and CDR2 SQIVND (reference sequence). CDR3 nucleotide sequence: TGTGCCAGTAGTCCAGCAACGAAGACCGGGGAGCTGTTTTTT. Its translation is CASSPATKTGELFF.

Ten or more counts support this clone. The chain combines TRBV2 with TRBJ1-5, with D unresolved. Trimming left V 0 bases short and J 4 bases short, with 10 bases between. There are 15 residues in the CDR3. From germline, CDR1 is SNHLY and CDR2 FYNNEI. The CDR3: CASSEARRENQPQHF. The CDR3 DNA is TGTGCCAGCAGTGAAGCGCGGAGGGAAAATCAGCCCCAGCATTTT.

This clone is termed medium-sized (0.01 to 0.1%). The genes are TRBV27 and TRBJ2-7; possibly TRBD1 for D (6 bases). Trimming stripped 2 bases from V and 0 bases from J, with 11 bases between. The germline gives CDR1 MNHEY, CDR2 SMNVEV (reference sequence). The CDR3 length is 15 residues. CDR3 sequence: CASSLTGQLSYEQYF. The DNA of the CDR3 is TGTGCCAGCAGTTTAACCGGACAGCTCTCCTACGAGCAGTACTTC.

This clone was observed many times. The chain has TRBV7-2 and TRBJ2-3; 10 bases line up with TRBD2. This CDR3 contains 16 residues. J gave up 4 bases and V 5 bases, and 9 bases lay outside the gene matches. Per the germline V gene, CDR1 is SGHTA and CDR2 is FQGNSA. In DNA form, the CDR3 reads TGTGCCAGCAGCCCCATAGCGGGAGGAGGCCCAGATACGCAGTATTTT. It codes for CASSPIAGGGPDTQYF.

This clone is judged medium-sized (0.01 to 0.1%). The chain uses TRBV12-3 or TRBV12-4 and TRBJ2-5; possible D gene TRBD1, 5 bases. With 5 bases removed from V and 1 base from J, the gap between germline ends came to 11 bases. The CDR3 covers 14 residues. The CDR3 spells CASSPRAGQETQYF. The CDR3 DNA follows: TGTGCCAGCAGTCCCAGGGCAGGCCAAGAGACCCAGTACTTC.

By its share, this clone is medium-sized. The chain couples TRBV6-1 to TRBJ2-7; the D is unclear. Germline-derived CDR1 and CDR2 are MNHNS and SASEGT. This CDR3 is 14 amino acids long. The germline V and J ends were trimmed by 7 bases and 1 base, with 14 bases remaining between them. The CDR3 reads CASTEWTESYEQYF. The CDR3 DNA is TGTGCCAGCACCGAGTGGACGGAGTCCTACGAGCAGTACTTC.

This clone qualifies as medium-sized. The rearrangement uses TRBV27 and TRBJ2-5; D possibly uses TRBD1 or TRBD2 (5 bases each). Between the trimmed V and J ends, which lost 5 bases and 5 bases, there was a span of 24 bases. The V gene's germline CDR1 is MNHEY and CDR2 SMNVEV (reference sequence). The CDR3 loop spans 17 amino acids. This chain's CDR3 is CASSRRDHLNPLETQYF. The CDR3 region has the DNA TGTGCCAGCAGTCGCCGGGACCATCTTAATCCACTCGAGACCCAGTACTTC.

This clone was seen many times. The rearrangement uses TRBV7-9 and TRBJ2-7; perhaps D is TRBD1 or TRBD2 (5 bases each). Germline CDR1 reads SEHNR; CDR2 reads FQNEAQ (reference sequence). The CDR3 has 16 amino acids. V was pared by 2 bases and J by 0 bases, with 14 bases between. CDR3 loop: CASSLIGTGSSYEQYF. The DNA for the CDR3 is TGTGCCAGCAGCTTAATCGGGACGGGGAGCTCCTACGAGCAGTACTTC.

The chain employs TRBV11-1 and TRBJ2-1; D is unclear. This CDR3 has 16 amino acids. CDR1 is SGHAT, CDR2 FQDESV, per germline (reference sequence). Trimming removed 1 base from V and 3 bases from J, with 13 bases in between. The CDR3 spells CASSLEEVSCYNEQFF. CDR3 in DNA: TGTGCCAGCAGCTTAGAAGAGGTAAGCTGCTACAATGAGCAGTTCTTC.

This clone was detected many times. V gene TRBV2 combines with J gene TRBJ2-1; 13 bases agree with TRBD2. Germline V gene lookup returns CDR1 SNHLY and CDR2 FYNNEI. V lost 8 bases to trimming and J lost 6 bases; unmatched junction nucleotides: 10. The CDR3 extends over 16 amino acids. The CDR3 region is CASYGARTSGGNEQFF. Written as DNA, the CDR3 is TGTGCCAGCTACGGCGCTCGGACTAGCGGGGGCAATGAGCAGTTCTTC.

This clone was observed at least ten times. This chain joins TRBV5-6 and TRBJ2-3; 10 bases agree with TRBD2. V shed 6 bases, J shed 1 base, and the junction held 14 bases outside the gene matches. The CDR3 consists of 18 residues. Germline CDR1 reads SGHDT; CDR2 reads YYEEEE. The CDR3 DNA reads TGTGCCAGCACAACTCGATGGGGCGGGACTAGCGGCACAGATACGCAGTATTTT. Translation: CASTTRWGGTSGTDTQYF.

CDR3 residues: CATSGTSYTEAFF. The CDR3 nucleotides are TGTGCCACCAGTGGGACCAGCTACACTGAAGCTTTCTTT. The chain joins TRBV24-1 to TRBJ1-1; D gene unclear. V lost 5 bases and J lost 3, with 9 bases in between. Germline-derived CDR1 and CDR2 are KGHDR and SFDVKD. This CDR3 is 13 amino acids long.

This clone was detected many times. CDR3 nucleotides: TGCAGTGCTCGACGGGGCTACGAGCAGTACTTC. This encodes CSARRGYEQYF. The chain uses TRBV20-1 and TRBJ2-7, with D possibly matching TRBD2 (5 bases). The V gene's germline CDR1 is DFQATT and CDR2 SNEGSKA (reference sequence). The CDR3 is 11 amino acids. V lost 5 bases, J lost 3 bases, and 8 bases lay in between.

At least ten counts were recorded for this clone. The J gene is TRBJ1-2, the V gene TRBV7-6; D ambiguous. Per the germline V gene, CDR1 is SGHVS and CDR2 is FNYEAQ. The CDR3 extends over 11 amino acids. V lost 8 bases and J 7 bases, leaving 11 bases between the germline ends. The CDR3 region is CASGGISGYTF. CDR3 bases: TGTGCCAGCGGAGGGATTTCTGGCTACACCTTC.

This clone has a handful of counts. A much bigger clone sits one base away, suggesting this may be a read error. This sequence joins TRBV5-1 and TRBJ1-3; no clear D gene. The CDR3 consists of 13 residues. Looked up from germline, CDR1 is SGHRS and CDR2 is YFSETQ. The chain's CDR3 is CASSLEDGNAIYF. The CDR3 DNA reads TGCGCCAGCAGCTTGGAAGATGGAAACGCCATATATTTT. Full variable domain (outside the CDR3, taken from reference TRBV5-1 and TRBJ1-3): KAGVTQTPRYLIKTRGQQVTLSCSPISGHRSVSWYQQTPGQGLQFLFEYFSETQRNKGNFPGRFSGRQFSNSRSEMNVSTLELGDSALYLCASSLEDGNAIYFGEGSWLTVV.

The chain links TRBV11-3 to TRBJ2-2, with 9 bases fitting TRBD1. Germline V CDR1 and CDR2: SGHNT, YENEEA. CDR3 size: 14 residues. V lost 6 bases, J lost 4 bases, and 3 bases stayed unmatched. The CDR3 loop is CASRGTGLTGELFF. The CDR3 DNA is TGTGCCAGCAGGGGGACAGGGCTCACCGGGGAGCTGTTTTTT.

By its share, this clone is medium-sized (0.01 to 0.1%). The rearrangement uses TRBV12-3 or TRBV12-4 and TRBJ1-1; D is possibly TRBD1 (6 bases). The CDR3 length is 14 residues. The ends were cut back, 5 bases at V and 1 base at J, with 11 bases in the middle. CDR3 region: CASSGRGSNTEAFF. The DNA of the CDR3 is TGTGCCAGCAGTGGCAGGGGATCGAACACTGAAGCTTTCTTT.